This T cell receptor beta chain came from a study of control samples from healthy donors and cancer patients. The V gene lost 1 base and the J gene lost 7 bases, with 7 bases spanning the gap. The V gene's germline CDR1 is MNHNS and CDR2 SASEGT. This CDR3 has 12 residues. This table comes from immunoSEQ multiplex PCR, and its TCRdb copy is limited to in-frame clones, with some not included. Here the sample spans tens of thousands of clones, about nine tenths being singletons. The chain carries TRBV6-1 and TRBJ1-1, with D uncertain. What was sequenced was blood. The receptor was isolated from a woman aged 25 to 39 in good health. The CDR3 reads CASSEVGFEAFF. The CDR3 DNA reads TGTGCCAGCAGTGAAGTGGGCTTTGAAGCTTTCTTT.